One sample yielded the 25 T cell receptor beta chains listed below, sequenced in a study of T cell repertoires in cytomegalovirus infection. TCRdb ran MiXCR on the reads and lists one entry per CDR3 protein. The sample records some 800,000 distinct CDR3 sequences, around a third being singletons. For these receptors, no antigen is known. Sample: cultured CD8+ T cells from PBMCs, taken from culture after CMV antigen stimulation. The origin of the receptors is a human donor in good health (CMV status not recorded). Some clones in this sample may be carry-over from other donors' samples.

The genes are TRBV19 and TRBJ1-5; D is ambiguous. The CDR3 is made up of 14 amino acids. Germline V gives CDR1 LNHDA, CDR2 SQIVND (reference sequence). Trimming shortened V by 6 bases and J by 3 bases, and 12 bases separated the two germline ends. CDR3 region: CASRLFGDNQPQHF. CDR3 in DNA: TGTGCCAGTAGATTGTTTGGGGACAATCAGCCCCAGCATTTT.

This clonotype was seen a few times. This chain uses TRBV28 with TRBJ2-5, with D tentatively TRBD1 or TRBD2 (5 bases each). The CDR3 has 15 amino acids. V was clipped by 6 bases and J by 5 bases, with 19 bases between them. Germline lookup yields CDR1 MDHEN and CDR2 SYDVKM. The CDR3 nucleotides read TGTGCCAGCAGAGGACTTTGGGGCTTCGGGGAGACCCAGTACTTC. Protein product: CASRGLWGFGETQYF.

This chain joins TRBV5-5 and TRBJ2-7; 7 positions agree with TRBD1. There are 15 residues in the CDR3. Germline values: CDR1 SGHKS, CDR2 YYEKEE (reference sequence). The ends lost 4 bases at V and 0 bases at J; junction bases unmatched: 7. CDR3 bases: TGTGCCAGCAGCCCGGACAGGCAACTCTCCTACGAGCAGTACGTC. Encoded protein: CASSPDRQLSYEQYV.

This chain links TRBV13 with TRBJ2-3; 9 bases fit TRBD2. J was trimmed by 4 bases and V by 4 bases; bases with no gene match: 9. In germline, CDR1 is PRHDT, CDR2 FYEKMQ (reference sequence). The CDR3 length is 16 residues. The CDR3 DNA sequence: TGTGCCAGCAGCTCGCCGGGACTAGCTGGGCCAGATACGCAGTATTTT. This sequence encodes CASSSPGLAGPDTQYF.

The J gene is TRBJ1-2, the V gene TRBV19; D ambiguous. The CDR3 is made up of 15 amino acids. V lost 2 bases and J 4 bases, leaving 14 bases between the germline ends. From germline, CDR1 is LNHDA and CDR2 SQIVND (reference sequence). The CDR3 loop is CASSITVYDSYGYTF. In DNA form, the CDR3 reads TGTGCCAGTAGTATAACCGTCTACGACTCCTATGGCTACACCTTC.

V gene TRBV10-1 combines with J gene TRBJ2-2; D call uncertain. The CDR3 sequence is 15 residues long. The ends were cut back, 2 bases at V and 8 bases at J, with 15 bases in the middle. From germline, CDR1 is WNHNN and CDR2 SYGVQD (reference sequence). CDR3 residues: CASSEGLLGFGELFF. The CDR3 coding sequence is TGCGCCAGCAGTGAGGGGCTTCTCGGTTTTGGGGAGCTGTTTTTT.

This clonotype showed up many times. The chain has TRBV7-9 and TRBJ2-1; D unresolved. The V end was cut by 1 base, the J end by 0 bases, with 10 bases between. CDR1 is SEHNR, CDR2 FQNEAQ, per germline (reference sequence). There are 16 residues in the CDR3. CDR3 in amino acids: CASSLVSPSSYNEQFF. The DNA for the CDR3 is TGTGCCAGCAGCTTAGTCAGCCCGAGCTCCTACAATGAGCAGTTCTTC. Full variable domain (remainder filled in from reference TRBV7-9 and TRBJ2-1): DTGVSQNPRHKITKRGQNVTFRCDPISEHNRLYWYRQTLGQGPEFLTYFQNEAQLEKSRLLSDRFSAERPKGSFSTLEIQRTEQGDSAMYLCASSLVSPSSYNEQFFGPGTRLTVL.

There are many counts of this clonotype. This chain connects TRBV7-6 to TRBJ2-7; no reliable D call. Germline V gene sequence: CDR1 SGHVS, CDR2 FNYEAQ. Trimming left V 2 bases short and J 5 bases short, with 10 bases between. The CDR3 is 13 amino acids. CDR3 nucleotide sequence: TGTGCCAGCAGCTTAAAGGGTAGGGACGAGCAGTACTTC. As protein: CASSLKGRDEQYF.

This clonotype was seen a few times. The rearrangement joins TRBV7-9 to TRBJ2-7; 7 bases align to TRBD1. Germline CDR1 is SEHNR and CDR2 is FQNEAQ (reference sequence). The length of the CDR3 is 14 residues. Trimming cost V 5 bases and J 0 bases; bases outside gene matches: 4. The CDR3: CASSVEGASYEQYF. The CDR3, as DNA: TGTGCCAGCAGCGTCGAGGGGGCCTCCTACGAGCAGTACTTC.

The chain has TRBV19 and TRBJ1-1; 7 bases map to TRBD1. The CDR3 spans 15 residues. CDR1 and CDR2 from the germline V gene are LNHDA and SQIVND (reference sequence). V trimming: 9 bases; J trimming: 0 bases; junction bases outside the gene matches: 10. In DNA form, the CDR3 reads TGTGCCAGCCGGGACTTACAGGGGATGAACACTGAAGCTTTCTTT. Amino acid sequence: CASRDLQGMNTEAFF.

This chain links TRBV2 with TRBJ2-5; no clear D. Germline CDR1 is SNHLY and CDR2 is FYNNEI. The germline V and J ends were trimmed by 8 bases and 3 bases, with 13 bases remaining between them. The CDR3 spans 13 residues. The CDR3 sequence: CASLLTKKETQYF. For the CDR3, the DNA is TGTGCCAGCTTGCTAACGAAGAAAGAGACCCAGTACTTC.

This clonotype appeared a few times. V gene TRBV12-3 or TRBV12-4 combines with J gene TRBJ2-3, with a weak D call TRBD1 (6 bases). V was cut by 6 bases and J by 3 bases, with 16 bases left in between. This CDR3 is 15 amino acids long. CDR3 region: CASSPTQGLTDTQYF. CDR3 in DNA: TGTGCCAGCAGCCCAACGCAGGGGTTGACAGATACGCAGTATTTT.

This clonotype has ten or more counts. V and J are TRBV2 and TRBJ2-3; maybe TRBD2 (6 bases). The germline V gene encodes CDR1 SNHLY and CDR2 FYNNEI. Trimming left V 7 bases short and J 4 bases short, with 18 bases between. The CDR3 is 15 amino acids. Here the CDR3 reads CASMGLAGSADTQYF. DNA of the CDR3: TGTGCCAGCATGGGTTTGGCGGGGAGTGCAGATACGCAGTATTTT. The complete variable domain, with remaining parts taken from reference TRBV2 and TRBJ2-3, reads EPEVTQTPSHQVTQMGQEVILRCVPISNHLYFYWYRQILGQKVEFLVSFYNNEISEKSEIFDDQFSVERPDGSNFTLKIRSTKLEDSAMYFCASMGLAGSADTQYFGPGTRLTVL.

This clonotype appeared a few times. J is TRBJ2-5 and V is TRBV12-3 or TRBV12-4, with 9 nucleotides matching TRBD2. The length of the CDR3 is 16 residues. V dropped 6 bases and J dropped 5; count of bases not matched to a gene: 13. In nucleotides, the CDR3 is TGTGCCAGCAGCCCCAGGGGCGGGGGGGCCCCCGAGACCCAGTACTTC. Amino acid sequence: CASSPRGGGAPETQYF.

The CDR3: CASSPPGVANYGYTF. Written as DNA, the CDR3 is TGTGCCAGCAGTCCCCCCGGGGTGGCTAACTATGGCTACACCTTC. V and J are TRBV27 and TRBJ1-2; D is unresolved. V was trimmed by 5 bases and J by 0 bases, leaving 13 bases between them. CDR1 and CDR2 from the germline V gene are MNHEY and SMNVEV (reference sequence). The CDR3 consists of 15 residues.

In its sample, this clonotype was seen a few times. The V call is TRBV7-9, the J call TRBJ2-3; 8 bases match TRBD2. CDR3 length: 16 amino acids. Germline trimming cut 4 bases from V and 3 bases from J; bases unmatched to any gene: 9. Germline CDR1 reads SEHNR; CDR2 reads FQNEAQ (reference sequence). CDR3 sequence reads: CASSSGTSGTTDTQYF. The CDR3 DNA reads TGTGCCAGCAGCTCCGGGACTAGTGGAACTACAGATACGCAGTATTTT.

The chain joins TRBV7-6 to TRBJ2-2; D uncertain. The CDR3 is 16 residues long. Germline-derived CDR1 and CDR2 are SGHVS and FNYEAQ. Trimming pared 6 bases from V and 3 bases from J, leaving 17 bases between. CDR3 nucleotide sequence: TGTGCCAGCAGTTCCCCTCAGCAGGTGCACACCGGGGAGCTGTTTTTT. This gives the protein CASSSPQQVHTGELFF.

CDR3 nucleotide sequence: TGTGCCATCAGTGACCCCCAGACAGGGAAGGGTTACAATGAGCAGTTCTTC. This codes for CAISDPQTGKGYNEQFF. This chain connects TRBV10-3 to TRBJ2-1; 7 bases fit TRBD1. Looked up from germline, CDR1 is ENHRY and CDR2 is SYGVKD. V dropped 3 bases and J dropped 4; count of bases not matched to a gene: 12. The CDR3 length is 17 residues.

V usage is TRBV12-3 or TRBV12-4 and J usage is TRBJ2-1; tentatively, D is TRBD1 (5 bases). CDR3 size: 13 residues. The V gene lost 5 bases and the J gene lost 4 bases, with 9 bases spanning the gap. The CDR3 protein is CASSHDRYNEQFF. The CDR3 DNA sequence: TGTGCCAGCAGTCATGACAGATACAATGAGCAGTTCTTC.

Remarks on this clonotype: A read error may be the cause here, since a much bigger clone is one base away. The rearrangement joins TRBV18 to TRBJ2-2; a possible D gene is TRBD1 (6 bases). CDR3 length: 16 residues. V dropped 2 bases and J dropped 4 bases, with 14 bases sitting between them. Germline V lookup: CDR1 KGHSH, CDR2 LQKENI. The CDR3 DNA sequence: TGTGCCAGCTCACCATCAGGGACAACAAGCACCGGGGAGCTGTTTTTT. Translation: CASSPSGTTSTGELFF.

This clonotype has ten or more counts. Here the CDR3 DNA reads TGTGCCAGCTCCCTAGGGGGGCTAAAGAGCACAGATACGCAGTATTTT. Translated, it gives CASSLGGLKSTDTQYF. The V call is TRBV28, the J call TRBJ2-3, with D possibly being TRBD1 or TRBD2 (6 bases each). With 8 bases removed from V and 0 bases from J, the gap between germline ends came to 18 bases. CDR1 is MDHEN and CDR2 is SYDVKM in the germline V gene. The CDR3 is made up of 16 amino acids. Looking up the rest from reference TRBV28 and TRBJ2-3 gives the full variable domain: DVKVTQSSRYLVKRTGEKVFLECVQDMDHENMFWYRQDPGLGLRLIYFSYDVKMKEKGDIPEGYSVSREKKERFSLILESASTNQTSMYLCASSLGGLKSTDTQYFGPGTRLTVL.

In regard to this clonotype: Sequence at one end of the junction differs from germline and may be a read error. The V and J genes are TRBV4-2 and TRBJ2-2, with D possibly TRBD2 on 7 matching bases. The V gene's germline CDR1 is LGHNA and CDR2 YNFKEQ. The CDR3 contains 13 residues. The CDR3, as DNA: TGTGCCAGGAGCCCCACAGGGAGGGCGGAGCTGTTTTTT. Translated, it gives CARSPTGRAELFF.

Many counts were recorded for this clonotype. The genes are TRBV12-3 or TRBV12-4 and TRBJ1-1; D unresolved. V was trimmed by 8 bases and J by 0 bases, leaving 13 bases between them. CDR3 length equals 14 residues. The DNA for the CDR3 is TGTGCCAGCTGGAACGGACTATTGAACACTGAAGCTTTCTTT. Amino acids: CASWNGLLNTEAFF.

This clonotype appeared a few times. J is TRBJ2-3 and V is TRBV9; TRBD2 agrees at 7 bases. The CDR3 contains 13 residues. The ends lost 0 bases at V and 6 bases at J; junction bases unmatched: 1. The germline V gene has CDR1 SGDLS and CDR2 YYNGEE. The CDR3 protein is CASSVGGGDTQYF. The CDR3 DNA reads TGTGCCAGCAGCGTAGGGGGAGGGGATACGCAGTATTTT.

The genes are TRBV4-1 and TRBJ2-7; a possible D gene is TRBD2 (6 bases). CDR3 length: 15 residues. Germline CDR1 MGHRA, CDR2 YSYEKL. Deletions cut 3 bases from V and 1 base from J, with 13 bases between. CDR3 in DNA: TGCGCCAGCAGCCATCTCCCGGGAGCTTCCTACGAGCAGTACTTC. The encoded protein is CASSHLPGASYEQYF.